Following are 22 T cell receptor beta chains from one sample sequenced in a study of human CD8 memory T cell subsets. TCR beta was sequenced from UMI-tagged 5' RACE libraries. Each CDR3 protein gets one entry in TCRdb, which reprocessed the 5' RACE reads and gives no DNA. The sample data list roughly 17,000 distinct CDR3 sequences. The source material was CD8+ T cells from PBMCs. Receptors were obtained from a human donor in good health.

CDR3 protein: CASSLTTPNTGELFF. The rearrangement uses TRBV12-3 or TRBV12-4 and TRBJ2-2. There are 15 residues in the CDR3.

The chain carries TRBV3-1 and TRBJ1-2; with no DNA, the TCRdb D assignment of TRBD1 cannot be verified. CDR1 is LGHDT, CDR2 YNNKEL, per germline (reference sequence). This CDR3 has 16 residues. The CDR3 loop is CATTRQGALVGYGYTF.

J is TRBJ1-1 and V is TRBV6-6. This CDR3 is 14 amino acids long. The germline V gene encodes CDR1 MNHNY and CDR2 SVGAGI (reference sequence). CDR3 sequence: CASSPDGKNTEAFF.

The chain carries TRBV19 and TRBJ2-1; TCRdb indicates TRBD1, and absent DNA this call remains unverified. Germline loops: CDR1 LNHDA, CDR2 SQIVND (reference sequence). The CDR3 is 15 amino acids. The CDR3 here is CATRRDASSYNEQFF.

This sequence joins TRBV19 and TRBJ2-1; the D gene TCRdb calls, TRBD2, cannot be checked with no DNA. CDR3 length equals 11 residues. CDR1 and CDR2 (germline): LNHDA, SQIVND (reference sequence). This CDR3 is CASRLGNEQFF.

The rearrangement uses TRBV19 and TRBJ1-2. The germline V gene has CDR1 LNHDA and CDR2 SQIVND (reference sequence). The CDR3 loop spans 16 amino acids. CDR3: CASREPGTEEDYGYTF.

The chain carries TRBV29-1 and TRBJ2-2; the TCRdb D gene call, TRBD1, has no DNA to confirm it. The CDR3 has 15 amino acids. In germline, CDR1 is SQVTM, CDR2 ANQGSEA. The CDR3 here is CSVVGTAPNTGELFF.

The chain recombines TRBV4-3 with TRBJ2-1; the D call from TCRdb, TRBD2, cannot be confirmed without DNA. This CDR3 comprises 15 residues. CDR1 is LGHNA, CDR2 YSLEER, per germline. The CDR3 protein is CASSQGGLAGNSQFF.

This clonotype counts as medium-sized (0.01 to 0.1%) by frequency. The chain has TRBV4-2 and TRBJ2-2; TCRdb calls TRBD1, which cannot be checked without DNA. The CDR3 has 15 amino acids. CDR1 is LGHNA and CDR2 is YNFKEQ in the germline V gene. Here the CDR3 reads CASSLTGANTGELFF.

V usage is TRBV20-1 and J usage is TRBJ1-1; with no DNA, the TCRdb D assignment of TRBD1 cannot be verified. This CDR3 is 16 amino acids long. In germline, CDR1 is DFQATT, CDR2 SNEGSKA (reference sequence). The CDR3 loop is CSARDPNRAWNTEAFF.

The J gene is TRBJ2-3, the V gene TRBV7-2. This CDR3 contains 12 residues. Per germline, CDR1 SGHTA and CDR2 FQGNSA. CDR3 loop: CASSSGLDTQYF.

This chain links TRBV12-3 or TRBV12-4 with TRBJ2-7; TCRdb proposes TRBD1, but this gene call is untestable without DNA. The CDR3 spans 15 residues. CDR3 in amino acids: CASSVPGTGHHEQYF.

V usage is TRBV3-1 and J usage is TRBJ2-3; TCRdb's D call of TRBD2 is untestable without DNA. Per germline, CDR1 LGHDT and CDR2 YNNKEL (reference sequence). CDR3 length equals 16 residues. The CDR3: CASSLSGRTDTDTQYF.

The rearrangement joins TRBV20-1 to TRBJ1-1. The CDR3 is made up of 13 amino acids. Germline CDR1 and CDR2: DFQATT and SNEGSKA (reference sequence). The CDR3: CSARGLKNTEAFF.

The V and J genes are TRBV29-1 and TRBJ1-2; the D gene TCRdb calls, TRBD1, cannot be checked with no DNA. The germline V gene has CDR1 SQVTM and CDR2 ANQGSEA. The CDR3 has 13 amino acids. The CDR3 loop reads CSVEDRQVDGYTF.

Measured by frequency, this clonotype is medium-sized. J is TRBJ1-2 and V is TRBV7-9. CDR3 size: 16 residues. Germline CDR1 and CDR2: SEHNR and FQNEAQ (reference sequence). The CDR3 loop is CASSLAEYEVVYGYTF. The variable domain in full, with the rest retrieved from reference TRBV7-9 and TRBJ1-2, is DTGVSQNPRHKITKRGQNVTFRCDPISEHNRLYWYRQTLGQGPEFLTYFQNEAQLEKSRLLSDRFSAERPKGSFSTLEIQRTEQGDSAMYLCASSLAEYEVVYGYTFGSGTRLTVV.

The gene calls are TRBV11-2 and TRBJ2-2; as DNA is missing, the TRBD1 call by TCRdb cannot be tested. The CDR3 consists of 14 residues. Germline values: CDR1 SGHAT, CDR2 FQNNGV. CDR3 sequence reads: CASSFAGGNGELFF.

The chain is built from TRBV6-2 or TRBV6-3 and TRBJ2-1. The CDR3 is made up of 12 amino acids. The germline CDR1 and CDR2 sequences are MNHEY and SVGEGT. The CDR3 is CASSYSSVEQFF.

The chain uses TRBV10-3 and TRBJ2-7; TCRdb's assignment of TRBD2 cannot be checked, as there is no DNA. The CDR3 contains 15 residues. Germline V gene lookup returns CDR1 ENHRY and CDR2 SYGVKD. CDR3 sequence reads: CAIRYTSGSSYEQYF.

The rearrangement links TRBV28 to TRBJ2-7; TCRdb indicates TRBD1, and absent DNA this call remains unverified. This CDR3 spans 14 amino acids. Germline assignment: CDR1 MDHEN and CDR2 SYDVKM. The chain's CDR3 is CASRTGQGSHEQYF.

The V and J genes are TRBV6-5 and TRBJ2-1; TCRdb returns TRBD1, unconfirmable since there is no DNA. The CDR3 contains 13 residues. The germline gives CDR1 MNHEY, CDR2 SVGAGI. The CDR3 sequence: CASSYQGAREQFF.

The chain carries TRBV7-9 and TRBJ2-1; TCRdb's assignment of TRBD1 cannot be checked, as there is no DNA. This CDR3 comprises 12 residues. Germline lookup yields CDR1 SEHNR and CDR2 FQNEAQ (reference sequence). This CDR3 is CASSSAGAEQFF. Looking up the rest from reference TRBV7-9 and TRBJ2-1 gives the full variable domain: DTGVSQNPRHKITKRGQNVTFRCDPISEHNRLYWYRQTLGQGPEFLTYFQNEAQLEKSRLLSDRFSAERPKGSFSTLEIQRTEQGDSAMYLCASSSAGAEQFFGPGTRLTVL.